The clone carrying this T cell receptor (beta chain) was seen repeatedly, ten times or more. Its antigen is unidentified. One entry per CDR3 protein, called by TCRdb with MiXCR from the multiplex PCR reads. The table lists about 230,000 distinct CDR3 sequences, about 30% of them singletons, with around 1.5% in the top ten. The data were obtained in a study of breast tumors, draining lymph nodes, adjacent tissues. Regarding the study as a whole: That most tumor T cells come from lymph nodes remained unproven. Luminal-like breast cancer showed significantly higher tumor–nontumor repertoire similarity than basal-like. Tumor TCR diversity was below lymph nodes but above nontumor tissue.

Axillary draining lymph nodes of breast cancer patients supplied the node samples. Germline V gives CDR1 DFQATT, CDR2 SNEGSKA (reference sequence). The junction had 19 bases not matched to a gene; V was cut back by 6 bases and J by 10 bases. This CDR3 is built from 16 residues. This clonotype originated in a female donor with breast cancer. Some clones in this sample may be carry-over from other donors' samples. Sample: axillary lymph node tissue. The gene calls are TRBV20-1 and TRBJ2-5; TRBD2 agrees at 11 bases. CDR3 residues: CSASTSGDPSGDGQYF. The CDR3 nucleotides read TGCAGTGCGTCGACTAGCGGGGACCCCTCAGGAGACGGCCAGTACTTC.